This is a list of T cell receptor beta chains from one sample in a study of early T cells in non-severe SARS-CoV-2 infection. TCRdb recomputed calls from the 5' RACE reads with MiXCR, one row per CDR3 protein. Of 85,000 to 100,000 distinct CDR3 sequences listed, about 15% are singletons. The sequencing here drew on whole blood, taken at baseline. All receptors derive from an adult who was a healthcare worker with PCR-confirmed SARS-CoV-2 infection or an uninfected control (not recorded which). Each CDR3 is given with its conserved first and last residue. D genes are given only for firm matches. Clone size appears in some rows only: once, few, many, or a class for an expanded clone.

J gene	clone size	D gene	V gene	CDR3 DNA	CDR3 protein
TRBJ2-7	NA	NA	TRBV11-2	TGTGCCAGCAGCCAAAGGGCCGGCCGGACCTACGAGCAGTACTTC	CASSQRAGRTYEQYF
TRBJ2-4	NA	NA	TRBV3-1	TGTGCCAGCAGCCAAGATCAAGTCTCTTTAGCCAAAAACATTCAGTACTTC	CASSQDQVSLAKNIQYF
TRBJ2-7	many	NA	TRBV7-9	TGTGCCAGCAGCTTACAGGGGAGGAACGAGCAGTACTTC	CASSLQGRNEQYF
TRBJ2-1	NA	NA	TRBV15	TGTGCCACCAGCAGAGGAAGGGACTTAAGCTCCTACAATGAGCAGTTCTTC	CATSRGRDLSSYNEQFF
TRBJ2-5	few	NA	TRBV7-8	TGTGCCAGCAGCCTGTTGGAGGCGGCGGGGACCCAGTACTTC	CASSLLEAAGTQYF
TRBJ1-4	NA	NA	TRBV7-9	TGTGCCAGCAGCTCGGAGACAGGCGAAAGACTGTTTTTT	CASSSETGERLFF
TRBJ2-7	many	NA	TRBV12-3/TRBV12-4	TGTGCCAGCAGTTCTCGGAACGAGCAGTACTTC	CASSSRNEQYF
TRBJ2-7	NA	TRBD1	TRBV29-1	TGCAGCGTTGTCGGGACAGGGGCCCACGAGCAGTACTTC	CSVVGTGAHEQYF
TRBJ2-2	NA	NA	TRBV6-1	TGTGCCAGCAGTGAAGCGCTTCCCACCGCGAACACCGGGGAGCTGTTTTTT	CASSEALPTANTGELFF
TRBJ2-2	many	NA	TRBV27	TGTGCCAGCAGTTTACGGCCAGGGGTGGACACCGGGGAGCTGTTTTTT	CASSLRPGVDTGELFF
TRBJ2-2	NA	TRBD2	TRBV7-9	TGTGCCAGCAGCCCCCAGACTAGCGGGAGCACCGGGGAGCTGTTTTTT	CASSPQTSGSTGELFF
TRBJ2-7	NA	NA	TRBV5-4	TGTGCCAGCAGCTGGGACGGGACGGGGACCTACGAGCAGTACTTC	CASSWDGTGTYEQYF
TRBJ2-1	few	NA	TRBV28	TGTGCCAGCAGTTCACCCTCCGTCAGGGGTTGGGAGGATGAGCAGTTCTTC	CASSSPSVRGWEDEQFF
TRBJ2-7	NA	NA	TRBV2	TGTGCCAGCAAGAGAACAGGGAGCTACGAGCAGTACTTC	CASKRTGSYEQYF
TRBJ2-2	NA	NA	TRBV25-1	TGTGCCAGCAGTGGGGAGACAGGGAACACCGGGGAGCTGTTTTTT	CASSGETGNTGELFF
TRBJ1-1	many	NA	TRBV10-3	TGTGCCATTGGGGGGGCCTTCGCTGAAGCTTTCTTT	CAIGGAFAEAFF
TRBJ2-7	many	NA	TRBV2	TGTGCCTGCGCTTTAGTTTCCTACGAGCAGTACTTC	CACALVSYEQYF
TRBJ2-1	NA	NA	TRBV27	TGTGCCAGCAGTTTCCGGGGGCGAGAGAGTGAGCAGTTCTTC	CASSFRGRESEQFF
TRBJ1-4	once	NA	TRBV7-8	TGTGCCAGCAGCCCCCCTGCGGGAACAACTAATGAAAAACTGTTTTTT	CASSPPAGTTNEKLFF
TRBJ2-5	many	NA	TRBV7-2	TGTGCCAGCAGCTTAGCCAGGGAGACCCAGTACTTC	CASSLARETQYF
TRBJ2-7	few	TRBD1	TRBV4-3	TGCGCCAGCAGCCAGGACAGGGACCCTCGCGAGCAGTACTTC	CASSQDRDPREQYF
TRBJ2-7	NA	NA	TRBV28	TGTGCCAGCAGTTTTAATTTGGGTGGCGAGCAGTACTTC	CASSFNLGGEQYF
TRBJ1-1	many	NA	TRBV7-2	TGTGCCAGCAGCTTAAGGGGAGGGAAGGCTGAAGCTTTCTTT	CASSLRGGKAEAFF
TRBJ2-7	NA	NA	TRBV5-6	TGTGCCAGCAGCCGGGGAAGAGGCTACGAGCAGTACTTC	CASSRGRGYEQYF
TRBJ2-1	few	NA	TRBV7-2	TGTGCCAGCAGCATGAAGGGGAGCAATGAGCAGTTCTTC	CASSMKGSNEQFF
TRBJ2-7	NA	NA	TRBV4-1	TGCGCCAGCAGCCGGGGTCGAGGAGGGCAAAGCTCCTACGAGCAGTACTTC	CASSRGRGGQSSYEQYF
TRBJ1-5	many	NA	TRBV6-6	TGTGCCAGCGGGGAGCCCCAGCATTTT	CASGEPQHF
TRBJ1-2	many	NA	TRBV5-1	TGCGCCAGCAGCTTGGCAGGGAACTATGGCTACACCTTC	CASSLAGNYGYTF
TRBJ2-7	NA	NA	TRBV12-3/TRBV12-4	TGTGCCAGCAGTCCCCTAATGGGCCTCTACGAGCAGTACTTC	CASSPLMGLYEQYF
TRBJ1-2	few	NA	TRBV6-5	TGTGCCAGCAGTTACTCGACTCGGGGGAGCTACACCTTC	CASSYSTRGSYTF
TRBJ1-4	NA	NA	TRBV5-1	TGCGCCAGCAGCGGAACAGATGAAAAACTGTTTTTT	CASSGTDEKLFF
TRBJ2-2	NA	NA	TRBV24-1	TGTGCCACCAGTGAAGGGAACACCGGGGAGCTGTTTTTT	CATSEGNTGELFF
TRBJ1-2	few	NA	TRBV12-3/TRBV12-4	TGTGCCAGCAGTCCGACAGCTAAAAACTATGGCTACACCTTC	CASSPTAKNYGYTF
TRBJ2-7	NA	NA	TRBV5-4	TGTGCCAGCAGTTTCCAAGGTTCCTACGAGCAGTACTTC	CASSFQGSYEQYF
TRBJ1-2	NA	NA	TRBV6-5	TGTGCCAGCAGCCAAGGACAGAGAAGCGGCTACACCTTC	CASSQGQRSGYTF
TRBJ1-3	many	NA	TRBV5-1	TGCGCCAGCAGCTTCTCCACGACAGCCAAGGGGAACACCATATATTTT	CASSFSTTAKGNTIYF
TRBJ2-3	few	TRBD1	TRBV27	TGTGCCAGCAGTCCTGGACAGGGCCGCACAGATACGCAGTATTTT	CASSPGQGRTDTQYF
TRBJ2-2	few	NA	TRBV7-8	TGTGCCAGCAGCCAAGGGAGACCCAACACCGGGGAGCTGTTTTTT	CASSQGRPNTGELFF
TRBJ2-1	NA	NA	TRBV11-2	TGTGCCAGCAGCTTAGTAACAGGCTTCTCCTACAATGAGCAGTTCTTC	CASSLVTGFSYNEQFF
TRBJ1-1	NA	TRBD1	TRBV9	TGTGCCAGCAGCAACACGGGGACAGGGGGCGAAGCTTTCTTT	CASSNTGTGGEAFF
TRBJ2-7	NA	NA	TRBV5-6	TGTGCCAGCAGCTCCGTCCGGGCCGTGAGGGAGCAGTACTTC	CASSSVRAVREQYF
TRBJ2-7	NA	TRBD1	TRBV2	TGTGCCAGCTCCCGGGACAGATTGTACGAGCAGTACTTC	CASSRDRLYEQYF
TRBJ2-3	NA	TRBD2	TRBV11-2	TGTGCCAGCAGCTTAATCGGAGGACTAGCCCTCACAGATACGCAGTATTTT	CASSLIGGLALTDTQYF
TRBJ2-2	few	NA	TRBV18	TGTGCCAGCTCACCAGGGAGGAACACCGGGGAGCTGTTTTTT	CASSPGRNTGELFF
TRBJ2-5	NA	NA	TRBV12-3/TRBV12-4	TGTGCCAGCAGTCCCGCCGCTCCCTACGGGTCTCAAGAGACCCAGTACTTC	CASSPAAPYGSQETQYF